This T cell receptor beta chain was recovered during a study of T cell responses to AZD1222 COVID-19 vaccine. Study summary: Second-dose schedules of about 4 or about 12 weeks were combined. Study outcomes and limitations: Vaccine-associated CD4 TCRs spanned spike, dominant at 160-218 and 743-854. At baseline, just five to seven AZD1222 recipients tested seropositive. Within unmutated variant regions lay the reported targets of nearly half of spike-specific TCRs.

The CDR3 has 15 amino acids. V was pared by 6 bases and J by 0 bases, with 14 bases between. Germline V gene data show CDR1 as SGHTA and CDR2 as FQGNSA. Generated by immunoSEQ multiplex PCR, the TCRdb table keeps only in-frame clones and is missing some. The sample contains approximately 150,000 clones, approximately 92% of which appear only once. Of note for this clone: The antigen is unknown.

This chain links TRBV7-2 with TRBJ1-1; weak D call: TRBD1 (6 bases). The sample in question was peripheral blood, obtained on day 0 of AZD1222 vaccination. The source of this sequence is an adult in good health. Here the CDR3 DNA reads TGTGCCAGCAGATGGACAGAACTTATGAACACTGAAGCTTTCTTT. Protein: CASRWTELMNTEAFF.